This TCR beta chain was obtained from a study of blood T cell repertoires in COVID-19. Turning to the study itself: Acute and convalescent COVID-19 specimens originated in the United States, Italy and Spain.

Germline V gene lookup returns CDR1 SNHLY and CDR2 FYNNEI. The CDR3 is made up of 16 amino acids. V lost 5 bases, J lost 4 bases, and 12 bases stayed unmatched. Individuals aged roughly 18 to 95 years were recruited from some 26 US areas. Membership in each cohort depended on participant-reported clinical history. Cohort 3 donors were reported recovered after two negative PCRs, clearance, or symptom resolution. Profiling relied on immunoSEQ multiplex PCR, and the TCRdb table lists in-frame clones only, not all of them. The sample has 55,000 to 70,000 clones, approximately 90% seen once. This receptor was identified in a woman between 40 and 55 years old who had recovered from COVID-19. The specimen was PBMCs or T cells enriched from blood (not recorded which). The rearrangement joins TRBV2 to TRBJ1-2; 8 nucleotides match TRBD1. CDR3 sequence (DNA): TGTGCCAGCAGTTGGGCAGGGGGCGAATCGAGCTATGGCTACACCTTC. This sequence encodes CASSWAGGESSYGYTF.